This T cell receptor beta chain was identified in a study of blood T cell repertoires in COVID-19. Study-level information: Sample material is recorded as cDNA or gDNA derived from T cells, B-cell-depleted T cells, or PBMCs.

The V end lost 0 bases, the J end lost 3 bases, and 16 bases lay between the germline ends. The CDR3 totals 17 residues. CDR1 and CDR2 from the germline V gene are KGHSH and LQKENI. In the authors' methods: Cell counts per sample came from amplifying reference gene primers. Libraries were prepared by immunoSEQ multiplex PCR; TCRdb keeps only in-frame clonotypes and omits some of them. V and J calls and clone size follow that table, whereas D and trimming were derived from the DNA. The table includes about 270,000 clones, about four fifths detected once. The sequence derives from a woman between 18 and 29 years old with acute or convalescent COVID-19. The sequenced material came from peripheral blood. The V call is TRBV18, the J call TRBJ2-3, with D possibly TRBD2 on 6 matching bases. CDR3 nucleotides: TGTGCCAGCTCACCACCGAAACTAGCACGACGGACAGATACGCAGTATTTT. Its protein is CASSPPKLARRTDTQYF.